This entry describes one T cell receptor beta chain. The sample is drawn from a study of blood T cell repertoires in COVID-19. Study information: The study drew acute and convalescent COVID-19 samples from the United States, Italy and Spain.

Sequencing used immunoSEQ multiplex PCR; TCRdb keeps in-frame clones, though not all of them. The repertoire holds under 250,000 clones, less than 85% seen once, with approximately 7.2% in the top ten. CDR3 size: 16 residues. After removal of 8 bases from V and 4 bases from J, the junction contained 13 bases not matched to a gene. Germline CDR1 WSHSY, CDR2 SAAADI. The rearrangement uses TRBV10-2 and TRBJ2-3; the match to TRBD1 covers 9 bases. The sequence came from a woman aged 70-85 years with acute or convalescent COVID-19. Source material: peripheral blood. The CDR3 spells CASLRVDRGKADTQYF. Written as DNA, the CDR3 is TGCGCCAGCCTTCGGGTAGACAGGGGGAAGGCAGATACGCAGTATTTT.